What follows describes a single TCR beta chain. The data were obtained in a study of shared clonotypes between healthy human individuals. CDR3 length: 14 amino acids. Germline loops: CDR1 MNHNS, CDR2 SASEGT. The V and J ends lost 1 base and 2 bases respectively, with 9 bases between them. Amplification in unsorted PBMC replicate PCRs started from 250 to 300 ng DNA, which equals about 30,000 T cell genomes. Sequenced by immunoSEQ multiplex PCR; TCRdb stores in-frame clones only, minus some. The sample comprises about 100,000 clones, 40% to 55% of which are singletons, and more than 12% rests with the top ten. Every donor, a Caucasian adult, lived in Nashville, Tennessee.

Material: PBMCs. The chain has TRBV6-1 and TRBJ2-7; D not certain. This sequence originates from a woman between 40 and 55 years old in good health. Some clones in this sample may be carry-over from other donors' samples. CDR3 sequence (DNA): TGTGCCAGCAGTGAAGATTTGCTAGCCTACGAGCAGTACTTC. Its translation is CASSEDLLAYEQYF.